The 15 T cell receptor beta chains listed next were all sequenced from one sample in a study of blood T cell repertoires in COVID-19. Sequencing was performed with immunoSEQ multiplex PCR; in TCRdb, only in-frame clones are kept and a portion is missing. This table holds a few hundred thousand clones, roughly four fifths found once. Sequencing was performed on peripheral blood. The receptors shown here come from a person aged 70 to 85 with COVID-19, enrolled during active disease.

The chain combines TRBV5-5 with TRBJ2-7; TRBD2 agrees at 8 bases. Per germline, CDR1 SGHKS and CDR2 YYEKEE (reference sequence). V gave up 4 bases and J gave up 2 bases; unmatched junction bases: 5. This CDR3 is built from 14 residues. For the CDR3, the DNA is TGTGCCAGCAGCGCGGGGGGCGGTACCTACGAGCAGTACTTC. Protein product: CASSAGGGTYEQYF.

The J gene is TRBJ1-2, the V gene TRBV7-9, with 8 bases that match TRBD1. Losses at the gene ends were 9 bases for V and 5 bases for J; bases not matched to a gene: 8. CDR1 SEHNR and CDR2 FQNEAQ come from the germline V gene (reference sequence). The CDR3 has 13 amino acids. CDR3 coding DNA: TGTGCCAGTGTGGCAGGGGGCGGATATGGCTACACCTTC. Its translation: CASVAGGGYGYTF.

The chain links TRBV18 to TRBJ1-1; 7 nucleotides align to TRBD1. Per the germline V gene, CDR1 is KGHSH and CDR2 is LQKENI. The CDR3 loop spans 15 amino acids. V trimming: 2 bases; J trimming: 2 bases; junction bases outside the gene matches: 5. The CDR3 sequence: CASSPRQGDNTEAFF. The CDR3 DNA is TGTGCCAGCTCACCAAGACAGGGAGATAACACTGAAGCTTTCTTT.

This clone has only one observation. This sequence joins TRBV19 and TRBJ2-3; 7 nucleotides agree with TRBD2. Unmatched junction bases numbered 2, after V lost 3 bases and J lost 2 bases. Germline V gene lookup returns CDR1 LNHDA and CDR2 SQIVND (reference sequence). The CDR3 runs 14 residues. The CDR3 coding sequence is TGTGCCAGTAGTATGGGGACTACCACAGATACGCAGTATTTT. The encoded protein is CASSMGTTTDTQYF.

The J gene is TRBJ2-3, the V gene TRBV9; perhaps TRBD2 as D (5 bases). The V and J ends lost 2 bases and 2 bases respectively, with 9 bases between them. CDR1 is SGDLS, CDR2 YYNGEE, per germline. This CDR3 region has 14 residues. Here the CDR3 reads CASSVLATTDTQYF. CDR3 nucleotide sequence: TGTGCCAGCAGCGTTCTAGCTACCACAGATACGCAGTATTTT.

V and J are TRBV28 and TRBJ1-5, with D hard to call. V was trimmed by 4 bases and J by 9 bases, leaving 10 bases between them. This CDR3 is 12 amino acids long. The germline CDR1 and CDR2 sequences are MDHEN and SYDVKM. DNA for the CDR3: TGTGCCAGCAGTTCGGTCCCACGGCCCCAGCATTTT. As protein: CASSSVPRPQHF.

This chain joins TRBV19 and TRBJ2-2, with 12 bases aligning to TRBD2. The CDR3 covers 14 residues. Per the germline V gene, CDR1 is LNHDA and CDR2 is SQIVND (reference sequence). V shed 4 bases, J shed 8 bases, and the junction held 2 bases outside the gene matches. This CDR3 is CASSTGTSGGELFF. CDR3 in DNA: TGTGCCAGTAGTACGGGGACTAGCGGGGGGGAGCTGTTTTTT.

This sequence joins TRBV6-2 or TRBV6-3 and TRBJ2-3, with a possible D match to TRBD1 (6 bases). The CDR3 is 17 residues long. Germline lookup yields CDR1 MNHEY and CDR2 SVGEGT. Trimming cost V 4 bases and J 0 bases, with 17 bases left between them. CDR3 loop: CASSWGVRTASTDTQYF. The CDR3 coding sequence is TGTGCCAGCAGTTGGGGAGTCAGGACAGCTAGCACAGATACGCAGTATTTT.

The rearrangement uses TRBV3-1 (or the pseudogene TRBV3-2) and TRBJ1-2; D is undetermined. Germline V gene lookup returns CDR1 LGHDT and CDR2 YNNKEL (reference sequence). The CDR3 consists of 13 residues. The V and J ends lost 2 bases and 8 bases respectively, with 12 bases between them. Written as DNA, the CDR3 is TGTGCCAGCAGCCAAACCGGAGGATGGGGCTACACCTTC. Translating gives CASSQTGGWGYTF.

As DNA, the CDR3 is TGTGCCAGTTGGGACAGGCGGGGACTAGCGGGAGGGTTTTCCACCGGGGAGCTGTTTTTT. Translation: CASWDRRGLAGGFSTGELFF. This rearrangement joins TRBV19 to TRBJ2-2, with 16 bases lining up with TRBD2. V shed 8 bases, J shed 4 bases, and the junction held 16 bases outside the gene matches. Germline assignment: CDR1 LNHDA and CDR2 SQIVND (reference sequence). The CDR3 spans 20 residues.

In this sample, this clone turned up once. This rearrangement joins TRBV7-9 to TRBJ2-5, with 7 bases fitting TRBD1. V was clipped by 0 bases and J by 5 bases; unmatched bases: 6. The CDR3 length is 15 residues. The germline V gene has CDR1 SEHNR and CDR2 FQNEAQ (reference sequence). CDR3 amino acids: CASSLARQGMETQYF. CDR3 DNA: TGTGCCAGCAGCTTAGCGAGACAGGGCATGGAGACCCAGTACTTC. The whole variable domain, remainder taken from reference TRBV7-9 and TRBJ2-5, is DTGVSQNPRHKITKRGQNVTFRCDPISEHNRLYWYRQTLGQGPEFLTYFQNEAQLEKSRLLSDRFSAERPKGSFSTLEIQRTEQGDSAMYLCASSLARQGMETQYFGPGTRLLVL.

This clone showed up just a few times. The same CDR3 is also encoded by other DNA sequences in this sample. The chain recombines TRBV28 with TRBJ1-5; TRBD1 agrees at 10 bases. Germline CDR1 MDHEN, CDR2 SYDVKM. This CDR3 is 15 amino acids long. V lost 3 bases and J lost 4; bases outside the gene matches: 3. CDR3 DNA: TGTGCCAGCAGTTTGACAGGGGGCGGGAATCAGCCCCAGCATTTT. It encodes CASSLTGGGNQPQHF.

V is TRBV7-3 and J is TRBJ1-3; D is undetermined. Between the trimmed V and J ends, which lost 6 bases and 0 bases, there was a span of 9 bases. The germline V gene has CDR1 SGHTA and CDR2 FQGTGA. The CDR3 is made up of 14 amino acids. CDR3 sequence reads: CASSSLNSGNTIYF. The DNA of the CDR3 is TGTGCCAGCAGTTCACTGAACTCTGGAAACACCATATATTTT.

This clone was recorded once. The chain carries TRBV7-2 and TRBJ2-7, with D possibly being TRBD2 (6 bases). Looked up from germline, CDR1 is SGHTA and CDR2 is FQGNSA. V lost 5 bases, J lost 2 bases, and 16 bases lay in between. This CDR3 has 15 amino acids. The CDR3 DNA reads TGTGCCAGCAGCCCCGGAGGGACCCGACCCTACGAGCAGTACTTC. This encodes CASSPGGTRPYEQYF.

The rearrangement uses TRBV7-9 and TRBJ1-5, with a tentative D call TRBD1 (6 bases). CDR3 length: 13 residues. Germline V CDR1 and CDR2: SEHNR, FQNEAQ (reference sequence). Trimming shortened V by 2 bases and J by 8 bases, and 10 bases separated the two germline ends. CDR3 DNA: TGTGCCAGCAGCTTACAGGGGTGGGAGCCCCAGCATTTT. It specifies CASSLQGWEPQHF.